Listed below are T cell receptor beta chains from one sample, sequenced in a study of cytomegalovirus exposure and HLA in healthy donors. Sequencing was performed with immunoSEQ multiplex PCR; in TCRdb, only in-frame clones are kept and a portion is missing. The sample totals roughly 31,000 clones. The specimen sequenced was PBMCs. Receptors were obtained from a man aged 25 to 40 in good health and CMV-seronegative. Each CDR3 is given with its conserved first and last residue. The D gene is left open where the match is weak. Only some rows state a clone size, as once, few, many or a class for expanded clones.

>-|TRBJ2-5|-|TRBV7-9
CASSLGAGRGTQYF
TGTGCCAGCAGCTTAGGGGCGGGGAGAGGGACCCAGTACTTC
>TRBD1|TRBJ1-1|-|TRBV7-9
CASRNTWTGKNTEAFF
TGTGCCAGCAGAAACACTTGGACAGGGAAAAACACTGAAGCTTTCTTT
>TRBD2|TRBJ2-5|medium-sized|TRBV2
CASSVQRETETQYF
TGTGCCAGCAGTGTCCAGCGGGAGACAGAGACCCAGTACTTC
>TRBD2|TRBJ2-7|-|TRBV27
CATRLAGGPYEQYF
TGTGCCACGCGACTAGCGGGGGGACCCTACGAGCAGTACTTC
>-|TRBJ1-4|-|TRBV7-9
CASSRGSGGRDEKLFF
TGTGCCAGCAGTCGTGGATCGGGGGGGCGGGATGAAAAACTGTTTTTT
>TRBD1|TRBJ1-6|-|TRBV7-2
CASRTHRDSYNSPLHF
TGTGCCAGCAGAACCCACCGGGACAGTTATAATTCACCCCTCCACTTT
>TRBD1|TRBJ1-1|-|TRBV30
CAWRPPDRGNTEAFF
TGTGCCTGGAGACCCCCGGACAGGGGGAACACTGAAGCTTTCTTT
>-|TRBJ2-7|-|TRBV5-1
CASSLGELTGEQYF
TGCGCCAGCAGCTTGGGGGAGCTTACGGGCGAGCAGTACTTC
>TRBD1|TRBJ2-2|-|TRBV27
CASRRQGPGELFF
TGTGCCAGCAGGCGACAGGGCCCCGGGGAGCTGTTTTTT
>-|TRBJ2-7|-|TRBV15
CATSRAGGDYEQYF
TGTGCCACCAGCAGAGCCGGAGGGGACTACGAGCAGTACTTC
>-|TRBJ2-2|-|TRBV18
CASSLTHANTGELFF
TGTGCCAGCTCGCTGACTCACGCGAACACCGGGGAGCTGTTTTTT
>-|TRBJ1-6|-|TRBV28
CASSLSQTPLHF
TGTGCCAGCAGTTTATCCCAAACACCCCTCCACTTT
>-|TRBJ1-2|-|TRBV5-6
CASSSRLPATGPYGYTF
TGTGCCAGCAGCTCTCGCCTCCCTGCTACAGGACCCTATGGCTACACCTTC
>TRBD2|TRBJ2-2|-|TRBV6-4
CASSDDPGGSGELFF
TGTGCCAGCAGTGACGACCCCGGGGGGTCCGGGGAGCTGTTTTTT
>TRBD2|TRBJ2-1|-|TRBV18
CASSPGSSGTGEQFF
TGTGCCAGCTCACCGGGTTCTAGCGGTACGGGTGAGCAGTTCTTC
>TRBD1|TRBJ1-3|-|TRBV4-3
CASSQNRGLSGNTIYF
TGCGCCAGCAGCCAAAACAGGGGGCTCTCTGGAAACACCATATATTTT